These 27 T cell receptor beta chains were all obtained from the same sample, sequenced in a study of post-analysis software for immune sequencing data. TCR beta libraries were prepared from cDNA with unique molecular identifiers. TCRdb re-derived calls from the PCR reads in MiXCR, one entry per CDR3 protein. This table holds 600,000 to 700,000 distinct CDR3 sequences, 59% found once. Study conclusions and caveats: Among a handful of TRBV segments more frequent in patients than controls were TRBV5-6, TRBV5-1 and TRBV20-1.

The antigens of these receptors remain unknown. Sequenced material: blood. These receptors were obtained from a girl aged 2 to 9 with multiple sclerosis.

This chain uses TRBV20-1 with TRBJ2-7, with 7 bases matching TRBD2. CDR3 length equals 11 residues. Germline V lookup: CDR1 DFQATT, CDR2 SNEGSKA (reference sequence). CDR3 coding DNA: TGCAGCGGACTAGTGGGGGGTACCCAGTACTTC. Translation gives CSGLVGGTQYF.

J is TRBJ2-1 and V is TRBV12-3 or TRBV12-4; TRBD1 is a possible D gene (6 bases). V was pared by 3 bases and J by 7 bases, with 13 bases between. There are 14 residues in the CDR3. CDR3 in amino acids: CASSFIVGHNEQFF. The CDR3 DNA sequence: TGTGCCAGCAGTTTCATTGTGGGACATAATGAGCAGTTCTTC.

This clonotype has more than one count but fewer than ten. The genes are TRBV11-2 and TRBJ2-1, with 8 positions matching TRBD2. Trimming took 11 bases from V and 4 from J; bases not matched to a gene: 13. CDR1 is SGHAT, CDR2 FQNNGV, per germline. The CDR3 contains 15 residues. CDR3 region: CASAYGRAGYNEQFF. For the CDR3, the DNA is TGTGCCTCAGCATACGGGAGGGCCGGATACAATGAGCAGTTCTTC.

J is TRBJ2-3 and V is TRBV15; the D gene is possibly TRBD2 (5 bases). Trimming cost V 5 bases and J 1 base, with 16 bases left between them. This CDR3 region has 16 residues. CDR1 is LNHNV and CDR2 is YYDKDF in the germline V gene (reference sequence). The CDR3 sequence: CATSPRWGVRTDTQYF. As DNA, the CDR3 is TGTGCCACCAGCCCCCGATGGGGAGTTCGCACAGATACGCAGTATTTT.

The rearrangement joins TRBV7-8 to TRBJ2-7, with D possibly TRBD2 on 5 matching bases. Trimming removed 5 bases from V and 7 bases from J, with 12 bases in between. Per the germline V gene, CDR1 is SGHVS and CDR2 is FQNEAQ. This CDR3 has 12 residues. CDR3 in amino acids: CASSAWTEEQYF. The CDR3 nucleotides read TGTGCCAGCAGCGCCTGGACTGAAGAGCAGTACTTC.

The V gene is TRBV6-6, the J gene TRBJ2-2; TRBD1 might be the D (6 bases). This CDR3 contains 16 residues. The V and J ends lost 0 bases and 0 bases respectively, with 8 bases between them. Germline V CDR1 and CDR2: MNHNY, SVGAGI (reference sequence). The CDR3, as DNA: TGTGCCAGCAGTTACTCTGGGGGCTCGAACACCGGGGAGCTGTTTTTT. It codes for CASSYSGGSNTGELFF.

The chain is built from TRBV3-1 and TRBJ2-7; D gene uncertain. The CDR3 sequence is 11 residues long. V gave up 2 bases and J gave up 5 bases, with 4 bases separating them. From germline, CDR1 is LGHDT and CDR2 YNNKEL (reference sequence). CDR3: CASSQSDEQYF. CDR3 in DNA: TGTGCCAGCAGCCAATCGGACGAGCAGTACTTC.

The chain employs TRBV7-2 and TRBJ2-1; TRBD1 or TRBD2 may be the D gene (5 bases each). The CDR3 contains 14 residues. CDR1 and CDR2 (germline): SGHTA, FQGNSA. V lost 1 base to trimming and J lost 5 bases, with 9 bases between them. In DNA, the CDR3 is TGTGCCAGCAGCTTAGTCTGGGGGAACAATGAGCAGTTCTTC. Its protein product is CASSLVWGNNEQFF.

The genes are TRBV20-1 and TRBJ2-7; TRBD2 matches 11 bases. Germline lookup yields CDR1 DFQATT and CDR2 SNEGSKA (reference sequence). The J segment lost 2 bases and the V segment lost 6 bases, leaving 6 bases of the junction unmatched. The CDR3 loop spans 14 amino acids. CDR3 region: CSAIAGGMTYEQYF. Written as DNA, the CDR3 is TGCAGTGCGATAGCGGGGGGGATGACCTACGAGCAGTACTTC.

The chain uses TRBV6-5 and TRBJ2-1; no clear D gene. The DNA end lines up better with TRBJ2-7; the J call may be wrong. The CDR3 covers 15 residues. The germline CDR1 and CDR2 sequences are MNHEY and SVGAGI. CDR3 in DNA: TGTGCCAGCAGTTACGTCGGCGGCAGTTTGGACGAGCAGTACTTC. Translating it yields CASSYVGGSLDEQYF.

The chain has TRBV12-3 or TRBV12-4 and TRBJ2-1; tentative D call: TRBD2 (7 bases). This CDR3 comprises 15 residues. Trimming left V 6 bases short and J 5 bases short, with 17 bases between. The CDR3 nucleotides read TGTGCCAGCAGCTCGAGGGGGGGCCTGAACAATGAGCAGTTCTTC. It yields the protein CASSSRGGLNNEQFF.

This rearrangement joins TRBV20-1 to TRBJ2-7; D is ambiguous. The CDR3 totals 12 residues. V lost 1 base and J lost 5, with 9 bases in between. Per the germline V gene, CDR1 is DFQATT and CDR2 is SNEGSKA (reference sequence). The chain's CDR3 is CSARGPRNEQYF. CDR3 nucleotide sequence: TGCAGTGCTAGAGGTCCTAGAAACGAGCAGTACTTC.

This chain joins TRBV29-1 and TRBJ2-3, with D possibly being TRBD1 or TRBD2 (6 bases each). Germline V gene data show CDR1 as SQVTM and CDR2 as ANQGSEA. V was shortened by 7 bases and J by 5 bases, with 25 bases between the two germline ends. CDR3 size: 16 residues. CDR3 residues: CSATHEPRGARDTQYF. CDR3 DNA: TGCAGCGCCACCCATGAGCCGAGGGGGGCAAGAGATACGCAGTATTTT.

This clonotype showed up just a few times. This chain connects TRBV5-1 to TRBJ2-1, with D maybe TRBD1 (7 bases). The V gene lost 3 bases and the J gene lost 4 bases, with 26 bases spanning the gap. This CDR3 contains 19 residues. Germline CDR1 and CDR2: SGHRS and YFSETQ. CDR3 sequence reads: CASSYRQGGMWRGYNEQFF. Here the CDR3 DNA reads TGCGCCAGCAGCTACCGACAGGGTGGTATGTGGCGGGGATACAATGAGCAGTTCTTC.

The gene calls are TRBV28 and TRBJ2-3; D perhaps matches TRBD1 (5 bases). The V end lost 7 bases, the J end lost 4 bases, and 18 bases lay between the germline ends. Germline CDR1 reads MDHEN; CDR2 reads SYDVKM. The CDR3 sequence is 15 residues long. The CDR3 DNA reads as TGTGCCAGCAATACACCTCAGGGTGAACCAGATACGCAGTATTTT. It specifies CASNTPQGEPDTQYF.

The chain recombines TRBV7-8 with TRBJ2-1; D gene unclear. This CDR3 is 12 amino acids long. V dropped 3 bases and J dropped 7 bases, with 7 bases sitting between them. The V gene's germline CDR1 is SGHVS and CDR2 FQNEAQ. In DNA, the CDR3 is TGTGCCAGCAGCTTCGCCGAGAATGAGCAGTTCTTC. It is translated as CASSFAENEQFF.

The V and J genes are TRBV20-1 and TRBJ2-7; D may be TRBD1 (6 bases). Trimming shortened V by 6 bases and J by 1 base, and 16 bases separated the two germline ends. The CDR3 extends over 14 amino acids. Germline V lookup: CDR1 DFQATT, CDR2 SNEGSKA (reference sequence). CDR3 nucleotides: TGCAGTGCCGCGTACAGGGTTCCTTCCTACGAGCAGTACTTC. Its translation: CSAAYRVPSYEQYF.

The rearrangement links TRBV9 to TRBJ2-1, with 7 bases that match TRBD1. The germline CDR1 and CDR2 sequences are SGDLS and YYNGEE. The CDR3 sequence is 15 residues long. The junction had 2 bases not matched to a gene; V was cut back by 0 bases and J by 2 bases. CDR3 nucleotides: TGTGCCAGCAGCGTAGGGGACAGAACCTACAATGAGCAGTTCTTC. Protein product: CASSVGDRTYNEQFF.

The CDR3, as DNA: TGTGCCAGCAGTCGCGCGGGACAGGGGGCCTCTGAAGCTTTCTTT. It encodes CASSRAGQGASEAFF. V usage is TRBV12-3 or TRBV12-4 and J usage is TRBJ1-1; TRBD1 aligns across 12 bases. This CDR3 spans 15 amino acids. The junction had 7 bases not matched to a gene; V was cut back by 5 bases and J by 6 bases.

The V gene is TRBV6-1, the J gene TRBJ2-7; 7 bases align to TRBD1. Trimming took 7 bases from V and 2 from J; bases not matched to a gene: 5. Germline lookup yields CDR1 MNHNS and CDR2 SASEGT. The CDR3 runs to 13 residues. CDR3 protein: CASIDRDAYEQYF. Written as DNA, the CDR3 is TGTGCCAGCATAGACAGGGACGCCTACGAGCAGTACTTC.

This sequence joins TRBV5-1 and TRBJ1-1, with a weak D call TRBD1 (5 bases). Germline CDR1 is SGHRS and CDR2 is YFSETQ. The CDR3 totals 13 residues. Trimming cost V 1 base and J 5 bases, with 9 bases left between them. CDR3 bases: TGCGCCAGCAGCTTGTGGTGGGGGACTGAAGCTTTCTTT. It yields the protein CASSLWWGTEAFF.

The chain couples TRBV12-3 or TRBV12-4 to TRBJ1-4, with a possible D match to TRBD1 (6 bases). The ends were cut back, 5 bases at V and 8 bases at J, with 15 bases in the middle. The CDR3 sequence is 14 residues long. CDR3 nucleotides: TGTGCCAGCAGTCTACAGGGCTCTGGGGAAAAACTGTTTTTT. It encodes CASSLQGSGEKLFF.

This clonotype appeared a few times. This chain joins TRBV20-1 and TRBJ1-4; 8 bases fit TRBD1. This CDR3 comprises 13 residues. The V gene's germline CDR1 is DFQATT and CDR2 SNEGSKA (reference sequence). Germline trimming cut 6 bases from V and 3 bases from J; bases unmatched to any gene: 3. CDR3 coding DNA: TGCAGTGCCGCACAGGGGGCTAATGAAAAACTGTTTTTT. Its translation: CSAAQGANEKLFF.

The chain carries TRBV20-1 and TRBJ2-3, with 14 bases aligning to TRBD2. The CDR3 extends over 16 amino acids. With V trimmed by 4 bases and J by 5 bases, 8 bases remained unmatched. CDR1 and CDR2 from the germline V gene are DFQATT and SNEGSKA (reference sequence). In DNA, the CDR3 is TGCAGTGCTACAGGGACTAGCGGGAGCGAGGGAGATACGCAGTATTTT. This codes for CSATGTSGSEGDTQYF.

V usage is TRBV5-1 and J usage is TRBJ1-2; TRBD1 agrees at 8 bases. The V and J ends lost 4 bases and 8 bases, in that order; junction bases with no gene match: 10. Looked up from germline, CDR1 is SGHRS and CDR2 is YFSETQ. The CDR3 runs to 14 residues. This chain's CDR3 is CASSPPTGDYGYTF. CDR3 in DNA: TGCGCCAGCAGCCCACCGACAGGGGATTACGGCTACACCTTC.

This clonotype appeared once. The chain carries TRBV11-1 and TRBJ2-1; no reliable D call. Trimming shortened V by 5 bases and J by 9 bases, and 11 bases separated the two germline ends. Germline-derived CDR1 and CDR2 are SGHAT and FQDESV (reference sequence). This CDR3 comprises 12 residues. The CDR3 DNA reads TGTGCCAGCAGCCCGAGTGGCAGTGAGCAGTTCTTC. This gives the protein CASSPSGSEQFF.

The chain joins TRBV29-1 to TRBJ2-5, with 8 bases fitting TRBD1. Trimming removed 6 bases from V and 2 bases from J; junction bases left unmatched: 5. The CDR3 has 13 amino acids. Germline V gene sequence: CDR1 SQVTM, CDR2 ANQGSEA. In DNA, the CDR3 is TGCAGCGTCTACAGGGGGAAACAAGAGACCCAGTACTTC. Translation: CSVYRGKQETQYF.